What follows are 3 T cell receptor beta chains derived from one specimen sequenced in a study of T cell changes during pregnancy in multiple sclerosis. Repertoires were generated with immunoSEQ multiplex PCR, while TCRdb's copy carries only in-frame clones and drops some. The sample consists of about 59,000 clones, 93% of them appearing once. Sample: CD8+ T cells from peripheral blood mononuclear cells, taken in the third trimester of pregnancy. The receptor set was obtained from a female donor with multiple sclerosis, enrolled in a pregnancy study.

The chain couples TRBV9 to TRBJ2-1; 11 nucleotides agree with TRBD2. J lost 8 bases, V lost 1 base, and 5 bases had no gene match. There are 15 residues in the CDR3. Germline V gives CDR1 SGDLS, CDR2 YYNGEE. The CDR3 DNA sequence: TGTGCCAGCAGCGTAACTAGCGGGAGAATTCATGAGCAGTTCTTC. Its protein product is CASSVTSGRIHEQFF.

In the case of this clone: An end of the junction differs from the germline gene, which may be a read error. This rearrangement joins TRBV6-1 to TRBJ1-2, with 8 bases fitting TRBD1. This CDR3 is built from 11 residues. Germline V gene sequence: CDR1 MNHNS, CDR2 SASEGT. Here the CDR3 DNA reads TGCGCCTCGACAGGGGATAGAGGCTACACCTTC. Residues: CASTGDRGYTF.

V usage is TRBV27 and J usage is TRBJ2-1, with D maybe TRBD1 (5 bases). The V end lost 2 bases, the J end lost 6 bases, and 17 bases lay between the germline ends. The CDR3 is 16 amino acids. Germline lookup yields CDR1 MNHEY and CDR2 SMNVEV (reference sequence). DNA of the CDR3: TGTGCCAGCAGTTTAGGGGCCGGCTGGTCCAGCAATGAGCAGTTCTTC. This sequence encodes CASSLGAGWSSNEQFF.